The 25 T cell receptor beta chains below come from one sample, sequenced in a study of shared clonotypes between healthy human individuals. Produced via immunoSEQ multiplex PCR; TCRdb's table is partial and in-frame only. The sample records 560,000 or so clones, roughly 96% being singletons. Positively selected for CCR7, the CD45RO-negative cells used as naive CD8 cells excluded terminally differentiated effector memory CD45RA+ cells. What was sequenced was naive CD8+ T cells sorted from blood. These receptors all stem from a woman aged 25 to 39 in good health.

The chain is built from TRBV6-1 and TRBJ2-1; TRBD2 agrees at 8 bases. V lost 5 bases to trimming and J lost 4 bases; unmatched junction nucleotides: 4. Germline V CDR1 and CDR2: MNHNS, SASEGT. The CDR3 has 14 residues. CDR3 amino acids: CASSLTSGYNEQFF. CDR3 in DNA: TGTGCCAGCAGTCTAACTAGCGGTTACAATGAGCAGTTCTTC.

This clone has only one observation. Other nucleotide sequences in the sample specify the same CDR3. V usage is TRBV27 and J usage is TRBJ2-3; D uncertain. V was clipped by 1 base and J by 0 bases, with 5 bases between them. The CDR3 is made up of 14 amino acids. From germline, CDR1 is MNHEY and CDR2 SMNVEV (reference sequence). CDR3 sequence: CASSLLASTDTQYF. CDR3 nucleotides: TGTGCCAGCAGTTTATTGGCTAGCACAGATACGCAGTATTTT.

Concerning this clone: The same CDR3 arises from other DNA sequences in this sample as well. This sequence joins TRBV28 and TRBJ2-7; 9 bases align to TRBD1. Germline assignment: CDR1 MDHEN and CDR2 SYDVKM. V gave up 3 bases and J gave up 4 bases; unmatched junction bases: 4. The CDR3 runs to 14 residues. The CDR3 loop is CASSLTGGTYEQYF. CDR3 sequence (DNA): TGTGCCAGCAGTTTGACAGGGGGGACGTACGAGCAGTACTTC. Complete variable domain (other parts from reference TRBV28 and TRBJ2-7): DVKVTQSSRYLVKRTGEKVFLECVQDMDHENMFWYRQDPGLGLRLIYFSYDVKMKEKGDIPEGYSVSREKKERFSLILESASTNQTSMYLCASSLTGGTYEQYFGPGTRLTVT.

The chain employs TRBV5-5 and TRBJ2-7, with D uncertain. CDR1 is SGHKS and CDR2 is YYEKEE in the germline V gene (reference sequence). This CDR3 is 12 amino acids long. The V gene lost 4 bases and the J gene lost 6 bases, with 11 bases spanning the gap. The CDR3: CASSPPAREQYF. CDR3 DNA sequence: TGTGCCAGCAGCCCGCCCGCCCGCGAGCAGTACTTC.

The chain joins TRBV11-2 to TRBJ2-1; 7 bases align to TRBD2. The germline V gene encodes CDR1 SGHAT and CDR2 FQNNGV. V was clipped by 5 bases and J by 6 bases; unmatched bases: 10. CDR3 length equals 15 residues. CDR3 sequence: CASSHHLSGLNEQFF. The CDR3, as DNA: TGTGCCAGCAGCCACCACCTTAGCGGGCTCAATGAGCAGTTCTTC.

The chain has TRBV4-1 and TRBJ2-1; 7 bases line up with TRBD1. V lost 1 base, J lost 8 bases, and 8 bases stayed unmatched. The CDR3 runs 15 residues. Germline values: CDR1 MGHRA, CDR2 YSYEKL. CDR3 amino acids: CASSQAIITGDEQFF. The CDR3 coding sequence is TGCGCCAGCAGCCAAGCAATAATTACAGGGGATGAGCAGTTCTTC.

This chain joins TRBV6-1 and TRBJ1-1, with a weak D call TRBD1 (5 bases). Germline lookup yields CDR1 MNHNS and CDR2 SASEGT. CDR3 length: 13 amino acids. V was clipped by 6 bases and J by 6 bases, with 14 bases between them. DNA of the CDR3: TGTGCCAGCAGCGGGGGGGGGACCCCTGAAGCTTTCTTT. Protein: CASSGGGTPEAFF.

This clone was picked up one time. The CDR3 bases are TGTGCCAGCAGTGAAGGGGGTTACCCCTACGAGCAGTACTTC. This encodes CASSEGGYPYEQYF. This chain connects TRBV2 to TRBJ2-7, with D hard to call. There are 14 residues in the CDR3. CDR1 SNHLY and CDR2 FYNNEI come from the germline V gene. V was shortened by 1 base and J by 2 bases, with 9 bases between the two germline ends.

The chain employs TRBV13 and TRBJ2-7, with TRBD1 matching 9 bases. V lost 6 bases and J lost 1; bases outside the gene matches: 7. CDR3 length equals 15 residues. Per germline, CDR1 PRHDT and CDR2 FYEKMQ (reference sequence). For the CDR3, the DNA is TGTGCCAGCAGTTCCGGGACAGGGAGTTCCTACGAGCAGTACTTC. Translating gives CASSSGTGSSYEQYF.

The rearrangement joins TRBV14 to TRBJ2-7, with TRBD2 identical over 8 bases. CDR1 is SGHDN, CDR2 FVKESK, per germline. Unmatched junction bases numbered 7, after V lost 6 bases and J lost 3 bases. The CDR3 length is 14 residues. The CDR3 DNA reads TGTGCCAGCAGGCCGGGGGGGCTAGTCTACGAGCAGTACTTC. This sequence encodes CASRPGGLVYEQYF.

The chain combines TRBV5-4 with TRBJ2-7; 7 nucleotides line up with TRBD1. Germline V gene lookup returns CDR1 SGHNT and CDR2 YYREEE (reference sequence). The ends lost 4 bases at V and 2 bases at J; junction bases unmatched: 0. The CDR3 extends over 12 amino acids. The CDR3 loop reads CASSGTAYEQYF. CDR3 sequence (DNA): TGTGCCAGCAGCGGGACAGCCTACGAGCAGTACTTC.

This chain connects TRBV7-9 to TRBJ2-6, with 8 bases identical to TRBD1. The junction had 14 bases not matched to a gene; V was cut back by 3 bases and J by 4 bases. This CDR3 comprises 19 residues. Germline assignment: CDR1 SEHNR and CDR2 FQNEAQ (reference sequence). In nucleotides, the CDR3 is TGTGCCAGCAGCTTTTTGTCGGGACAGGTCTCGAGGGGGGCCAACGTCCTGACTTTC. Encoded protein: CASSFLSGQVSRGANVLTF.

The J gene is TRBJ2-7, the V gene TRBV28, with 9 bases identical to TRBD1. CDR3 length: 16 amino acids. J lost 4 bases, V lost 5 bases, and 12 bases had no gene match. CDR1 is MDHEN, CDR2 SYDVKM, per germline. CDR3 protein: CASSPHPGQGLYEQYF. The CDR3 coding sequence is TGTGCCAGCAGTCCACACCCTGGACAGGGGTTGTACGAGCAGTACTTC.

The CDR3 nucleotides are TGCGCCAGCAGCCAGAGAGCCGGGCACTCCTACGAGCAGTACTTC. As protein: CASSQRAGHSYEQYF. V and J are TRBV4-1 and TRBJ2-5; D gene unclear. The tail of the sequence fits TRBJ2-7 better, so the J call may be wrong. The germline CDR1 and CDR2 sequences are MGHRA and YSYEKL. CDR3 length: 15 amino acids.

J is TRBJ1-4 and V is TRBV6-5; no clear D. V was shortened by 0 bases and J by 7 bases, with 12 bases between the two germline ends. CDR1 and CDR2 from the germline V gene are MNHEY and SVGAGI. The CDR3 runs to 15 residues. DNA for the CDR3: TGTGCCAGCAGTTACTCAGGAAGTCGGGGTGAAAAACTGTTTTTT. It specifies CASSYSGSRGEKLFF.

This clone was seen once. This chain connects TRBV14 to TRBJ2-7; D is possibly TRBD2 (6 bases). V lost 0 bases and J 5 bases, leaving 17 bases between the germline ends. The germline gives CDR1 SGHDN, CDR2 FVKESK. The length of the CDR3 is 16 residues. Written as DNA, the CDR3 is TGTGCCAGCAGCCAAGACCCCCTGGGCGGGAACAACGAGCAGTACTTC. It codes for CASSQDPLGGNNEQYF. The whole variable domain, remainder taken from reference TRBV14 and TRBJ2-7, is EAGVTQFPSHSVIEKGQTVTLRCDPISGHDNLYWYRRVMGKEIKFLLHFVKESKQDESGMPNNRFLAERTGGTYSTLKVQPAELEDSGVYFCASSQDPLGGNNEQYFGPGTRLTVT.

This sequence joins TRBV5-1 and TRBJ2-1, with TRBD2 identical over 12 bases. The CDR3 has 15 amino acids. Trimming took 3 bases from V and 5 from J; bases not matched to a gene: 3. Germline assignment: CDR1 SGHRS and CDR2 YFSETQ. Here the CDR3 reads CASSWRTSGDNEQFF. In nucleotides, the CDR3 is TGCGCCAGCAGCTGGAGGACTAGCGGGGACAATGAGCAGTTCTTC.

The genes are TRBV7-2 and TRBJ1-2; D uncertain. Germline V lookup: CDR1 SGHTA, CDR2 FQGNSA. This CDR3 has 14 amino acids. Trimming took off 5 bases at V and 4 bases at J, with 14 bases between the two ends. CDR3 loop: CASSAHPEGYGYTF. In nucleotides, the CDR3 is TGTGCCAGCAGCGCTCACCCGGAGGGCTATGGCTACACCTTC.

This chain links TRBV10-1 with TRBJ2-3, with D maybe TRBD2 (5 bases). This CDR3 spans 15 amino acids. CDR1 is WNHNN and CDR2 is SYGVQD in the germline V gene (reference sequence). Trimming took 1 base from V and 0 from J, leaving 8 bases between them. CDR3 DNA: TGCGCCAGCAGTGAGTGGACTGGAAGCACAGATACGCAGTATTTT. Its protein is CASSEWTGSTDTQYF.

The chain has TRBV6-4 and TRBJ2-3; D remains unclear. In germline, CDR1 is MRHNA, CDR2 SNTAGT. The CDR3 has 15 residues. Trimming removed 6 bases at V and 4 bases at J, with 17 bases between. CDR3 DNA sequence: TGTGCCAGCAGCGAAGGAGCGAGGAGCCCAGATACGCAGTATTTT. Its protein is CASSEGARSPDTQYF.

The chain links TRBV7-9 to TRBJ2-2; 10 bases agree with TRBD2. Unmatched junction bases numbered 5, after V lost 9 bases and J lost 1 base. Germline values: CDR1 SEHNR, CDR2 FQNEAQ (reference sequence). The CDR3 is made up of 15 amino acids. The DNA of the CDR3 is TGTGCCAGTGGGAGACTAGCGGGGAACACCGGGGAGCTGTTTTTT. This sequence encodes CASGRLAGNTGELFF. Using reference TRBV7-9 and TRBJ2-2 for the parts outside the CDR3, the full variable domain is DTGVSQNPRHKITKRGQNVTFRCDPISEHNRLYWYRQTLGQGPEFLTYFQNEAQLEKSRLLSDRFSAERPKGSFSTLEIQRTEQGDSAMYLCASGRLAGNTGELFFGEGSRLTVL.

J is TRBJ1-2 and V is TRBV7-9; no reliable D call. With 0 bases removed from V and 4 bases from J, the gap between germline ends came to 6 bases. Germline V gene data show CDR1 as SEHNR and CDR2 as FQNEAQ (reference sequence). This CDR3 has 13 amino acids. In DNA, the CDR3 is TGTGCCAGCAGCTTAGCTCAGGCCTATGGCTACACCTTC. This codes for CASSLAQAYGYTF.

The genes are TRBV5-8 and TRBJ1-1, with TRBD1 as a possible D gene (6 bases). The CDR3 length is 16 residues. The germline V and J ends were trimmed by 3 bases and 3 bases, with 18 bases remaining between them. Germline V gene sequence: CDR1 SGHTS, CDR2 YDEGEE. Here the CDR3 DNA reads TGTGCCAGCAGCTCACGGCGGGGGGCACCGGACACTGAAGCTTTCTTT. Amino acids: CASSSRRGAPDTEAFF.

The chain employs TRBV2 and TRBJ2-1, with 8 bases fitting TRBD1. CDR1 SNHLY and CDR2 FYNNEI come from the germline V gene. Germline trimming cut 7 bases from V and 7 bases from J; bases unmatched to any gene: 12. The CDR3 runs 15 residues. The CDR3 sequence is CASIHGGQGWNEQFF. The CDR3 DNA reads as TGTGCCAGCATCCATGGAGGACAGGGATGGAATGAGCAGTTCTTC.

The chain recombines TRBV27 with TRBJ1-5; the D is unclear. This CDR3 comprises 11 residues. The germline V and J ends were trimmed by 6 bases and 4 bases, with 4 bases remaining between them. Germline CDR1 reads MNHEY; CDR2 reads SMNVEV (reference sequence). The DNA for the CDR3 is TGTGCCAGCAGCTTAAATCAGCCCCAGCATTTT. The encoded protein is CASSLNQPQHF.